The subject of this entry is one T cell receptor (beta chain). Per the study methods: Researchers report that nucleated cell counts were estimated from reference gene primer amplification. This table comes from immunoSEQ multiplex PCR, and its TCRdb copy is limited to in-frame clones, with some not included. From that table come the V and J calls and clone size; the DNA was used to work out D and trimming. The sample shows over 300,000 clones, roughly nine tenths of them seen only once. These data are taken from a study of blood T cell repertoires in COVID-19. Study as a whole: The United States, Italy and Spain supplied acute and convalescent COVID-19 samples. PBMCs, B-cell-depleted T cells, or T cells were the source of the cDNA or gDNA that made up the material.

The length of the CDR3 is 15 residues. Germline assignment: CDR1 SGHVS and CDR2 FQNEAQ. V lost 4 bases, J lost 5 bases, and 17 bases lay in between. The genes are TRBV7-8 and TRBJ1-2; tentative D call: TRBD1 (5 bases). The receptor was isolated from a man between 35 and 55 years old with acute or convalescent COVID-19. Sequencing was carried out using peripheral blood. CDR3 amino acids: CASSSSPPGLYGYTF. DNA of the CDR3: TGTGCCAGCAGCTCCAGCCCACCGGGACTTTATGGCTACACCTTC.